The 27 T cell receptor beta chains in this list originate from one sample, sequenced in a study of T cell responses to AZD1222 COVID-19 vaccine. The table came from immunoSEQ multiplex PCR; TCRdb's copy has only in-frame clones and leaves some out. The sample consists of around 110,000 clones, around 90% of them appearing once. Sample: peripheral blood, taken on day 0 of AZD1222 vaccination. These receptors originate from an adult in good health.

In its sample, this clone was seen once. CDR3 nucleotides: TGCAGCGTTTGGGGAGGGGGAGACTATGGCTACACCTTC. It translates to CSVWGGGDYGYTF. This chain uses TRBV29-1 with TRBJ1-2, with D perhaps matching TRBD1 (6 bases). Looked up from germline, CDR1 is SQVTM and CDR2 is ANQGSEA. CDR3 length: 13 residues. V was shortened by 5 bases and J by 3 bases, with 13 bases between the two germline ends. Drawing the rest from reference TRBV29-1 and TRBJ1-2, the complete variable domain is SAVISQKPSRDICQRGTSLTIQCQVDSQVTMMFWYRQQPGQSLTLIATANQGSEATYESGFVIDKFPISRPNLTFSTLTVSNMSPEDSSIYLCSVWGGGDYGYTFGSGTRLTVV.

The chain combines TRBV30 with TRBJ2-5; TRBD2 agrees at 7 bases. The CDR3 consists of 17 residues. V gave up 0 bases and J gave up 2 bases; unmatched junction bases: 12. Germline V CDR1 and CDR2: GTSNPN, SVGIG (reference sequence). Here the CDR3 reads CAWSVPGGGIRQETQYF. CDR3 coding DNA: TGTGCCTGGAGTGTACCGGGGGGAGGGATCAGACAAGAGACCCAGTACTTC.

The rearrangement links TRBV28 to TRBJ1-2, with D hard to call. Trimming stripped 2 bases from V and 4 bases from J, with 14 bases between. The CDR3 runs 15 residues. Germline CDR1 is MDHEN and CDR2 is SYDVKM. The CDR3 loop reads CASSLNGPYSYGYTF. The CDR3 coding sequence is TGTGCCAGCAGTTTAAACGGGCCGTATAGCTATGGCTACACCTTC.

The V call is TRBV28, the J call TRBJ2-5; no reliable D call. CDR1 and CDR2 (germline): MDHEN, SYDVKM. V dropped 5 bases and J dropped 7 bases, with 17 bases sitting between them. This CDR3 is built from 14 residues. The DNA of the CDR3 is TGTGCCAGCAGTCCCCAGCCTGGAATGGGGACCCAGTACTTC. This gives the protein CASSPQPGMGTQYF. The full variable domain, with the rest looked up from reference TRBV28 and TRBJ2-5, is DVKVTQSSRYLVKRTGEKVFLECVQDMDHENMFWYRQDPGLGLRLIYFSYDVKMKEKGDIPEGYSVSREKKERFSLILESASTNQTSMYLCASSPQPGMGTQYFGPGTRLLVL.

The chain has TRBV18 and TRBJ2-3, with D perhaps TRBD2 (7 bases). The CDR3 is made up of 15 amino acids. Deletions cut 0 bases from V and 6 bases from J, with 13 bases between. CDR1 and CDR2 from the germline V gene are KGHSH and LQKENI. The CDR3 is CASSPPSGEGDTQYF. The CDR3 nucleotides are TGTGCCAGCTCACCACCGTCAGGGGAGGGGGATACGCAGTATTTT.

The rearrangement links TRBV6-5 to TRBJ2-7, with D hard to call. The germline gives CDR1 MNHEY, CDR2 SVGAGI. This CDR3 region has 10 residues. V was shortened by 6 bases and J by 3 bases, with 3 bases between the two germline ends. This CDR3 reads CASSDYEQYF. CDR3 nucleotides: TGTGCCAGCAGCGACTACGAGCAGTACTTC.

V gene TRBV18 combines with J gene TRBJ2-1; 10 bases match TRBD2. The CDR3 length is 16 residues. The germline gives CDR1 KGHSH, CDR2 LQKENI. V gave up 2 bases and J gave up 6 bases; unmatched junction bases: 7. The CDR3 region is CASSPSLAGASNEQFF. The CDR3 DNA follows: TGTGCCAGCTCACCATCCCTAGCGGGGGCTAGCAATGAGCAGTTCTTC.

V gene TRBV5-1 combines with J gene TRBJ2-1; 7 nucleotides align to TRBD1. The CDR3 has 15 amino acids. The V gene end was trimmed by 0 bases and the J gene end by 6 bases; junction bases not matched to a gene: 6. The germline V gene encodes CDR1 SGHRS and CDR2 YFSETQ. The CDR3 loop reads CASSLGDRAFNEQFF. CDR3 in DNA: TGCGCCAGCAGCTTGGGGGACAGAGCCTTCAATGAGCAGTTCTTC. Full variable domain (rest looked up from reference TRBV5-1 and TRBJ2-1): KAGVTQTPRYLIKTRGQQVTLSCSPISGHRSVSWYQQTPGQGLQFLFEYFSETQRNKGNFPGRFSGRQFSNSRSEMNVSTLELGDSALYLCASSLGDRAFNEQFFGPGTRLTVL.

Written as DNA, the CDR3 is TGTGCCAGCAGCAAGACAGGGAGGGTTGGAAACACCATATATTTT. Translating it yields CASSKTGRVGNTIYF. This chain connects TRBV21-1 to TRBJ1-3. TRBV21-1 is shown as a pseudogene. This CDR3 spans 15 amino acids.

The chain couples TRBV30 to TRBJ1-1; no firm D call. Germline CDR1 GTSNPN, CDR2 SVGIG (reference sequence). Trimming shortened V by 0 bases and J by 2 bases, and 7 bases separated the two germline ends. The CDR3 has 13 residues. The CDR3 nucleotides are TGTGCCTGGAGTGTTCAGGACAACACTGAAGCTTTCTTT. Protein sequence: CAWSVQDNTEAFF.

The CDR3 loop is CASSLPGTGRETQYF. CDR3 DNA: TGCGCCAGCAGCTTGCCGGGGACAGGGAGGGAGACCCAGTACTTC. The chain uses TRBV5-1 and TRBJ2-5, with 9 bases matching TRBD1. Per the germline V gene, CDR1 is SGHRS and CDR2 is YFSETQ. The CDR3 contains 15 residues. The J segment lost 5 bases and the V segment lost 1 base, leaving 6 bases of the junction unmatched.

This chain joins TRBV6-5 and TRBJ1-4; D is perhaps TRBD1 (5 bases). The CDR3 loop spans 16 amino acids. Germline V lookup: CDR1 MNHEY, CDR2 SVGAGI. V lost 0 bases to trimming and J lost 4 bases, with 12 bases between them. The CDR3 region is CASSYSGSGVNEKLFF. CDR3 DNA sequence: TGTGCCAGCAGTTACTCAGGTTCGGGGGTTAATGAAAAACTGTTTTTT.

The chain couples TRBV18 to TRBJ2-5; a weak D match, TRBD2 (6 bases). The CDR3 loop spans 15 amino acids. Germline V gene data show CDR1 as KGHSH and CDR2 as LQKENI. Trimming pared 2 bases from V and 3 bases from J, leaving 13 bases between. In nucleotides, the CDR3 is TGTGCCAGCTCACCAGGAGGGAACGGGGAAGAGACCCAGTACTTC. This translates into CASSPGGNGEETQYF.

This clone showed up just a few times. The chain employs TRBV1 and TRBJ2-3; TRBD2 is the table's D call, not checked against the DNA. TRBV1 is a documented pseudogene. The length of the CDR3 is 18 residues. CDR3 amino acids: CTSSQDRLAGRSTDTQYF. The CDR3 DNA sequence: TGCACCAGCAGCCAAGATCGTCTAGCGGGACGGAGCACAGATACGCAGTATTTT.

The V and J genes are TRBV12-3 or TRBV12-4 and TRBJ1-1; perhaps TRBD1 as D (5 bases). The CDR3 totals 12 residues. Deletions cut 5 bases from V and 9 bases from J, with 13 bases between. CDR3 loop: CASSPGQVKAFF. CDR3 sequence (DNA): TGTGCCAGCAGTCCAGGACAAGTTAAAGCTTTCTTT.

V is TRBV12-3 or TRBV12-4 and J is TRBJ2-2; no definite D call. V lost 2 bases and J 6 bases, leaving 7 bases between the germline ends. This CDR3 is built from 13 residues. CDR3 DNA sequence: TGTGCCAGCAGTTTACAAGGTGCCGGGGAGCTGTTTTTT. This encodes CASSLQGAGELFF.

V gene TRBV10-3 combines with J gene TRBJ2-1; 8 nucleotides align to TRBD2. The germline gives CDR1 ENHRY, CDR2 SYGVKD. Trimming cost V 3 bases and J 9 bases; bases outside gene matches: 7. The CDR3 consists of 14 residues. CDR3 loop: CAISEREGPGEQFF. CDR3 nucleotide sequence: TGTGCCATCAGTGAACGGGAGGGTCCGGGTGAGCAGTTCTTC.

The chain recombines TRBV6-6 with TRBJ1-2; perhaps TRBD1 as D (5 bases). CDR1 and CDR2 (germline): MNHNY, SVGAGI (reference sequence). There are 13 residues in the CDR3. V was clipped by 5 bases and J by 1 base, with 8 bases between them. The CDR3 reads CASSPGLNYGYTF. CDR3 bases: TGTGCCAGCAGTCCGGGACTTAACTATGGCTACACCTTC.

The chain links TRBV5-8 to TRBJ2-3, with 9 bases that match TRBD1. Germline-derived CDR1 and CDR2 are SGHTS and YDEGEE. The V and J ends lost 0 bases and 6 bases, in that order; junction bases with no gene match: 11. The CDR3 loop spans 17 amino acids. CDR3 nucleotides: TGTGCCAGCAGCTTGGTAAGGGCGGGGACAGGGCCGGATACGCAGTATTTT. This sequence encodes CASSLVRAGTGPDTQYF.

V usage is TRBV5-1 and J usage is TRBJ1-5; 10 nucleotides align to TRBD1. Germline CDR1 SGHRS, CDR2 YFSETQ. V gave up 5 bases and J gave up 6 bases; unmatched junction bases: 5. CDR3 size: 14 residues. CDR3 region: CASSSGQGVQPQHF. The CDR3 DNA reads as TGCGCCAGCAGTTCAGGACAGGGGGTTCAGCCCCAGCATTTT. Together with reference TRBV5-1 and TRBJ1-5, the CDR3 gives the full variable domain: KAGVTQTPRYLIKTRGQQVTLSCSPISGHRSVSWYQQTPGQGLQFLFEYFSETQRNKGNFPGRFSGRQFSNSRSEMNVSTLELGDSALYLCASSSGQGVQPQHFGDGTRLSIL.

The genes are TRBV30 and TRBJ1-6, with D possibly being TRBD1 (5 bases). Germline V CDR1 and CDR2: GTSNPN, SVGIG (reference sequence). V dropped 2 bases and J dropped 10 bases, with 15 bases sitting between them. The CDR3 has 14 amino acids. CDR3 in DNA: TGTGCCTGGAGTAAGGACACCACACGATCACCCCTCCACTTT. Its protein product is CAWSKDTTRSPLHF.

V gene TRBV10-3 combines with J gene TRBJ1-3; no reliable D call. The CDR3 totals 17 residues. Germline CDR1 reads ENHRY; CDR2 reads SYGVKD. Trimming cost V 0 bases and J 0 bases, with 12 bases left between them. The CDR3 nucleotides read TGTGCCATCAGTGAGTCTGAGACGGATGTCTCTGGAAACACCATATATTTT. Encoded protein: CAISESETDVSGNTIYF.

The chain joins TRBV29-1 to TRBJ1-1; 8 positions match TRBD1. Looked up from germline, CDR1 is SQVTM and CDR2 is ANQGSEA. The V and J ends lost 3 bases and 1 base, in that order; junction bases with no gene match: 4. There are 14 residues in the CDR3. CDR3 loop: CSVDQDRANTEAFF. The DNA of the CDR3 is TGCAGCGTTGATCAGGACAGGGCGAACACTGAAGCTTTCTTT.

This clone was found a few times. V and J are TRBV9 and TRBJ1-2; D gene unclear. Trimming removed 0 bases at V and 3 bases at J, with 6 bases between. CDR3 length equals 13 residues. The V gene's germline CDR1 is SGDLS and CDR2 YYNGEE. Here the CDR3 DNA reads TGTGCCAGCAGCGTAGGGCAGGACTATGGCTACACCTTC. Residues: CASSVGQDYGYTF.

The rearrangement uses TRBV19 and TRBJ1-1; tentative D call: TRBD1 (5 bases). The CDR3 is 14 amino acids. V lost 7 bases to trimming and J lost 0 bases, with 12 bases between them. Looked up from germline, CDR1 is LNHDA and CDR2 is SQIVND (reference sequence). For the CDR3, the DNA is TGTGCCAGTAAGCGAGGGGCACTGAACACTGAAGCTTTCTTT. Its protein product is CASKRGALNTEAFF.

The CDR3 reads CATSRSPMRAGGYNEQFF. The CDR3 bases are TGTGCCACCAGCAGAAGTCCCATGCGGGCAGGGGGCTACAATGAGCAGTTCTTC. The chain has TRBV15 and TRBJ2-1; 7 nucleotides line up with TRBD1. The CDR3 totals 18 residues. Germline V gene sequence: CDR1 LNHNV, CDR2 YYDKDF (reference sequence). V shed 2 bases, J shed 3 bases, and the junction held 13 bases outside the gene matches.

The J gene is TRBJ1-5, the V gene TRBV28; D remains unclear. CDR1 and CDR2 from the germline V gene are MDHEN and SYDVKM. The CDR3 totals 15 residues. V was trimmed by 4 bases and J by 7 bases, leaving 17 bases between them. Here the CDR3 DNA reads TGTGCCAGCAGTTCTGGGAACCAACGGAGGCAGCCCCAGCATTTT. It is translated as CASSSGNQRRQPQHF. The full variable domain, rest sourced from reference TRBV28 and TRBJ1-5, is DVKVTQSSRYLVKRTGEKVFLECVQDMDHENMFWYRQDPGLGLRLIYFSYDVKMKEKGDIPEGYSVSREKKERFSLILESASTNQTSMYLCASSSGNQRRQPQHFGDGTRLSIL.